Following are 15 T cell receptor beta chains from one sample sequenced in a study of CD8+CD57+ T cells in acquired aplastic anemia. Whoever was chosen for sequencing had shown CD8+CD57+ cell expansion by flow cytometry. Profiling of TCR beta VDJ combinations and CDR3 sequences used genomic DNA as template. A single record per CDR3 protein comes from TCRdb applying MiXCR to the reads. The table has 150,000 or so distinct CDR3 sequences, over 50% seen once. The sequencing sample was made of sorted CD4+, CD8+, or CD8+CD57+ T cells (not recorded which) from PBMCs. The receptors come from a human donor with aplastic anemia.

At least ten counts were recorded for this clonotype. The V call is TRBV12-3 or TRBV12-4, the J call TRBJ2-3, with TRBD2 as a possible D gene (7 bases). The CDR3 covers 14 residues. Trimming left V 8 bases short and J 0 bases short, with 12 bases between. This CDR3 is CASLRGGSTDTQYF. The CDR3 bases are TGTGCCAGCCTTAGGGGGGGAAGCACAGATACGCAGTATTTT.

The V gene is TRBV7-2, the J gene TRBJ1-2; D unclear. Trimming stripped 1 base from V and 6 bases from J, with 12 bases between. CDR3 length: 14 residues. CDR1 and CDR2 (germline): SGHTA, FQGNSA. CDR3 region: CASSLGEQFHGYTF. CDR3 nucleotides: TGTGCCAGCAGCTTAGGAGAACAGTTCCATGGCTACACCTTC.

This clonotype has more than one count but fewer than ten. V usage is TRBV25-1 and J usage is TRBJ2-2; TRBD2 might be the D (6 bases). V was shortened by 2 bases and J by 3 bases, with 10 bases between the two germline ends. The CDR3 contains 15 residues. The germline gives CDR1 MGHDK, CDR2 SYGVNS. The CDR3: CASSEQGLDTGELFF. In DNA form, the CDR3 reads TGTGCCAGCAGTGAACAGGGACTGGACACCGGGGAGCTGTTTTTT.

This clonotype was seen at least ten times. CDR3 protein: CSARRESSYEQYF. CDR3 in DNA: TGCAGTGCTAGGAGGGAGAGCTCCTACGAGCAGTACTTC. V is TRBV20-1 and J is TRBJ2-7, with TRBD2 as a possible D gene (5 bases). The CDR3 covers 13 residues. Germline values: CDR1 DFQATT, CDR2 SNEGSKA (reference sequence). V was cut by 3 bases and J by 0 bases, with 9 bases left in between.

This clonotype showed up just once. J is TRBJ1-5 and V is TRBV6-1; 10 positions match TRBD1. The CDR3 is 16 amino acids. Trimming took 2 bases from V and 7 from J; bases not matched to a gene: 8. The germline CDR1 and CDR2 sequences are MNHNS and SASEGT. Here the CDR3 reads CASSESDRGPRQPQHF. CDR3 sequence (DNA): TGTGCCAGCAGTGAATCCGACAGGGGGCCACGACAGCCCCAGCATTTT.

This clonotype was seen ten or more times. This chain uses TRBV6-1 with TRBJ2-5, with D unclear. Germline-derived CDR1 and CDR2 are MNHNS and SASEGT. This CDR3 is built from 11 residues. Trimming removed 4 bases at V and 3 bases at J, with 3 bases between. CDR3 loop: CASSAKETQYF. The DNA of the CDR3 is TGTGCCAGCAGTGCAAAAGAGACCCAGTACTTC.

This clonotype was detected only once. DNA of the CDR3: TGTGCCAGCAGTTACACAGGGTTTGCGGAGACCCAGTACTTC. Its translation: CASSYTGFAETQYF. The rearrangement joins TRBV2 to TRBJ2-5; D is perhaps TRBD1 (6 bases). Germline CDR1 and CDR2: SNHLY and FYNNEI. The CDR3 sequence is 14 residues long. The V and J ends lost 5 bases and 5 bases respectively, with 15 bases between them.

On this clonotype itself: Compared with germline, one end of the junction differs, possibly owing to a read error. The V call is TRBV6-1, the J call TRBJ1-6; a weak D match, TRBD1 (5 bases). Germline lookup yields CDR1 MNHNS and CDR2 SASEGT. The CDR3 covers 16 residues. The CDR3: CASSAAAGRVGSPPHF. The CDR3 DNA reads as TGTGCCAGCAGTGCAGCGGCGGGCAGGGTAGGCTCACCCCCCCACTTT.

With respect to this clonotype: One junction end does not reproduce the germline sequence, and a read error may be involved. This rearrangement joins TRBV7-8 to TRBJ2-7; possibly TRBD2 for D (5 bases). CDR1 is SGHVS and CDR2 is FQNEAQ in the germline V gene. The CDR3 length is 12 residues. CDR3 amino acids: CAGSILAWQQYF. The CDR3 region has the DNA TGTGCCGGCAGCATCCTAGCATGGCAGCAGTACTTC.

This clonotype was observed a single time. The V gene is TRBV10-2, the J gene TRBJ2-6; 7 bases agree with TRBD2. This CDR3 region has 16 residues. The germline V gene has CDR1 WSHSY and CDR2 SAAADI. V gave up 2 bases and J gave up 4 bases; unmatched junction bases: 5. The DNA for the CDR3 is TGCGCCAGCAGTGAGCTGGGAGGGACGGGGGCCAACGTCCTGACTTTC. This sequence encodes CASSELGGTGANVLTF.

The J gene is TRBJ2-1, the V gene TRBV29-1; TRBD2 matches at 9 bases. The V segment lost 6 bases and the J segment 7 bases; nucleotides outside the gene matches: 7. The CDR3 loop spans 13 amino acids. Germline-derived CDR1 and CDR2 are SQVTM and ANQGSEA. In nucleotides, the CDR3 is TGCAGCGTCTGCCTAGCGGGATATAATGAGCAGTTCTTC. It is translated as CSVCLAGYNEQFF.

The genes are TRBV10-3 and TRBJ2-1; 15 bases map to TRBD2. V dropped 4 bases and J dropped 3; count of bases not matched to a gene: 4. CDR3 length: 17 amino acids. Germline values: CDR1 ENHRY, CDR2 SYGVKD. For the CDR3, the DNA is TGTGCCATCAGTGGGGGACTAGCGGGAGGTAACTACAATGAGCAGTTCTTC. Protein product: CAISGGLAGGNYNEQFF.

The chain carries TRBV12-3 or TRBV12-4 and TRBJ1-6; D unclear. The CDR3 sequence is 16 residues long. V was trimmed by 4 bases and J by 8 bases, leaving 18 bases between them. CDR3 protein: CASSSPAVTRYSPLHF. CDR3 in DNA: TGTGCCAGCAGTTCCCCAGCAGTTACTCGATATTCACCCCTCCACTTT.

V and J are TRBV14 and TRBJ2-3; 9 bases line up with TRBD2. V trimming: 2 bases; J trimming: 0 bases; junction bases outside the gene matches: 3. Germline lookup yields CDR1 SGHDN and CDR2 FVKESK. This CDR3 has 16 amino acids. The CDR3 sequence is CASSQIAGESTDTQYF. For the CDR3, the DNA is TGTGCCAGCAGCCAAATAGCGGGGGAGAGCACAGATACGCAGTATTTT.

This chain joins TRBV29-1 and TRBJ2-7; no definite D call. Germline V gives CDR1 SQVTM, CDR2 ANQGSEA. The CDR3 has 12 amino acids. V was cut by 3 bases and J by 2 bases, with 8 bases left in between. The DNA of the CDR3 is TGCAGCGTTGAGCTAAAAGCCTACGAGCAGTACTTC. It yields the protein CSVELKAYEQYF.